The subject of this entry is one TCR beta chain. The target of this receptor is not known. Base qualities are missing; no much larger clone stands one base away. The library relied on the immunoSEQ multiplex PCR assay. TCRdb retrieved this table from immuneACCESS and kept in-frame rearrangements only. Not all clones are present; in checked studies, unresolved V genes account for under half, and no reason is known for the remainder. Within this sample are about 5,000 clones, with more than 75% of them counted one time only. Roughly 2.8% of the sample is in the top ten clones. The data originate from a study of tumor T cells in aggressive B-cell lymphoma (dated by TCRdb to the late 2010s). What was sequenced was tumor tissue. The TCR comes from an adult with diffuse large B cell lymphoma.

The CDR3 loop reads CASSSPGTSLNEQFF. Here is the DNA: TGTGCCAGCAGTTCCCCCGGGACTAGCCTCAATGAGCAGTTCTTC. This receptor chain uses TRBV6-5 and TRBJ2-1, and TRBD2 aligns with 9 junction nucleotides. The CDR3 starts with the cysteine, ends with the phenylalanine, and has 15 residues. Left in the record is the CDR3 DNA by itself, 45 bases read in frame from the first base. V is cut back by 4 bases and J by 6 bases, with 7 bases in the junction unmatched. Based on the germline V gene, the CDR1 and CDR2 sequences are MNHEY and SVGAGI.